This T cell receptor (beta chain) was captured by sequencing in a study of blood T cell repertoires in COVID-19. Study details: The analysed material was cDNA or gDNA that came from T cells, B-cell-depleted T cells, or PBMCs.

Germline V CDR1 and CDR2: LNHDA, SQIVND (reference sequence). The CDR3 runs 16 residues. V was shortened by 3 bases and J by 0 bases, with 9 bases between the two germline ends. Produced via immunoSEQ multiplex PCR; TCRdb's table is partial and in-frame only. The table includes some 200,000 clones, 75% to 90% detected once. Specimen: peripheral blood. The receptor was derived from a woman aged 55-70 years with acute or convalescent COVID-19. The chain uses TRBV19 and TRBJ1-6, with a possible D match to TRBD1 (5 bases). In nucleotides, the CDR3 is TGTGCCAGTAGTATGATGGGGGGCTCCTATAATTCACCCCTCCACTTT. This codes for CASSMMGGSYNSPLHF.